The present entry profiles one TCR beta chain with its context. Its antigen remains unknown. Molecular barcoding with unique molecular identifiers was used for the TCRbeta library. Each CDR3 protein is one row after TCRdb ran MiXCR on the PCR reads. The repertoire includes fewer than 400,000 distinct CDR3 sequences, about a quarter of them detected once, and 10% to 11% sits in the top ten. The CDR3 sequence is 12 residues long. CDR1 is DFQATT and CDR2 is SNEGSKA in the germline V gene (reference sequence). V dropped 6 bases and J dropped 8 bases, with 14 bases sitting between them. This record belongs to a study of T-cell reconstitution after alpha-beta-depleted transplantation in children. Study conclusions and caveats: Newly generated T cells supplied most T-cell counts and diversity one year post-transplant. Approximately two months post-transplant, alpha-beta T cells reportedly originated from several hundred expanded graft clones.

The sample in question was PBMCs, mostly from graft donor cells, obtained 180 days after TCRalphabeta/CD19-depleted stem cell transplant. The TCR sequence derives from a male patient younger than 18 who had a stem cell transplant for acute lymphoblastic leukemia, so the T cells may come from the graft donor. The chain employs TRBV20-1 and TRBJ2-1; D might be TRBD1 or TRBD2, each matching 5 bases. This CDR3 is CSANGTPDEQFF. CDR3 DNA: TGCAGTGCCAACGGGACCCCCGATGAGCAGTTCTTC.